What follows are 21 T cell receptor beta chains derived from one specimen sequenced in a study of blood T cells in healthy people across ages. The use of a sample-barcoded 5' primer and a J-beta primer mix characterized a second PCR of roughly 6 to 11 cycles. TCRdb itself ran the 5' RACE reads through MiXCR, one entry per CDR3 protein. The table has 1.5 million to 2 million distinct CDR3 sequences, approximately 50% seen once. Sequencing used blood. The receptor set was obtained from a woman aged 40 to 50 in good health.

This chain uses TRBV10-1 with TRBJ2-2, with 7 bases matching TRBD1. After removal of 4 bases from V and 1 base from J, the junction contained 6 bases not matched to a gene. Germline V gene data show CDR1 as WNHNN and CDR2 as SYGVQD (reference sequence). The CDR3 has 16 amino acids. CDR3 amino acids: CASSGTWDRNTGELFF. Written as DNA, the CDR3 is TGCGCCAGCAGTGGGACCTGGGACAGGAACACCGGGGAGCTGTTTTTT.

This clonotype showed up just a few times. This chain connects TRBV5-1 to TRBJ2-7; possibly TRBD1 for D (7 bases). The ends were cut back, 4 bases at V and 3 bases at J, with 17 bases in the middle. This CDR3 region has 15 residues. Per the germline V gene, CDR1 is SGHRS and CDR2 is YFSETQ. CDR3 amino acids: CASSLEGASFYEQYF. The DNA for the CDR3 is TGCGCCAGCAGCCTGGAGGGGGCAAGCTTCTACGAGCAGTACTTC. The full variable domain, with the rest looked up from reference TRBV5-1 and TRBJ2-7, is KAGVTQTPRYLIKTRGQQVTLSCSPISGHRSVSWYQQTPGQGLQFLFEYFSETQRNKGNFPGRFSGRQFSNSRSEMNVSTLELGDSALYLCASSLEGASFYEQYFGPGTRLTVT.

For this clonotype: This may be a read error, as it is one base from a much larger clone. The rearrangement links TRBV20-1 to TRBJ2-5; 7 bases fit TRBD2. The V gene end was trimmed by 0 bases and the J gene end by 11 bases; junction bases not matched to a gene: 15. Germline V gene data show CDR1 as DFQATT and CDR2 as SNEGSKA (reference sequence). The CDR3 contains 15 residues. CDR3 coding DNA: TGCAGTGCTAGAGATGCCCATGCGGGGGTACTAGAGCAGTACTTC. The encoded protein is CSARDAHAGVLEQYF.

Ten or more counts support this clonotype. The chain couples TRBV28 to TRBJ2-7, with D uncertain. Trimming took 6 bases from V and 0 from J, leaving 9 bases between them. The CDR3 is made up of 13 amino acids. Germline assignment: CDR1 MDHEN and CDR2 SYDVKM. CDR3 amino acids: CASSEVTSYEQYF. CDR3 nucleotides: TGTGCCAGCAGCGAGGTCACCTCCTACGAGCAGTACTTC.

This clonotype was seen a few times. CDR3 DNA: TGTGCCAGCAGCTCCCGGGACACACTCTCCTACGAGCAGTACTTC. Protein sequence: CASSSRDTLSYEQYF. The V gene is TRBV5-6, the J gene TRBJ2-7, with D tentatively TRBD1 (6 bases). V dropped 3 bases and J dropped 0 bases, with 13 bases sitting between them. The germline V gene encodes CDR1 SGHDT and CDR2 YYEEEE. The CDR3 consists of 15 residues.

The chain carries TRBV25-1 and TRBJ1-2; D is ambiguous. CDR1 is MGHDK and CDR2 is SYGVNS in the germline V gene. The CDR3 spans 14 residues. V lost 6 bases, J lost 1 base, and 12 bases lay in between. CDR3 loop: CASSLLDVNYGYTF. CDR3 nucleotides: TGTGCCAGCAGCCTGCTCGATGTTAACTATGGCTACACCTTC.

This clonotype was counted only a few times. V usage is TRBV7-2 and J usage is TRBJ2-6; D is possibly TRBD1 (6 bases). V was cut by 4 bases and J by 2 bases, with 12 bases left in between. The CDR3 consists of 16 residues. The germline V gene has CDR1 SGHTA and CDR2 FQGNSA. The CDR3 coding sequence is TGTGCCAGCAGCTCCGGACAGTTCCCTGGGGCCAACGTCCTGACTTTC. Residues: CASSSGQFPGANVLTF.

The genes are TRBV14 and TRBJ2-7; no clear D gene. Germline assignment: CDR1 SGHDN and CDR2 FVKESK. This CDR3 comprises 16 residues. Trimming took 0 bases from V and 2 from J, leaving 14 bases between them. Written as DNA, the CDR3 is TGTGCCAGCAGCCAAGAAGGGTTTTACCTACCCTACGAGCAGTACTTC. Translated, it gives CASSQEGFYLPYEQYF.

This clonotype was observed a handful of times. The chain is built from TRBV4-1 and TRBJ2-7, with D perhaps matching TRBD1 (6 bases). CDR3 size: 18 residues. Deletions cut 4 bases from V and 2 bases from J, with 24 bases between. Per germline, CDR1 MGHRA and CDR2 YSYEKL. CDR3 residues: CASSLGKRGTPGPYEQYF. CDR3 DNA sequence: TGCGCCAGCAGCCTTGGGAAGCGAGGGACACCTGGGCCCTACGAGCAGTACTTC.

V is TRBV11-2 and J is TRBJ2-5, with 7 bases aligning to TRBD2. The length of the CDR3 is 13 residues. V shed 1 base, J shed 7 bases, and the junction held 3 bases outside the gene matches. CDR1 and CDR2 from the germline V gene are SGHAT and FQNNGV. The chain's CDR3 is CASSLGGGRTQYF. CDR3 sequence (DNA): TGTGCCAGCAGCTTAGGGGGGGGTCGGACCCAGTACTTC.

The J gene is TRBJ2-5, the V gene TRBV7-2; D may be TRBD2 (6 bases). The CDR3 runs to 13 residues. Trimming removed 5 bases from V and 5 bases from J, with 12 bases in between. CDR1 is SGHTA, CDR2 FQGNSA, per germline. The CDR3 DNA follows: TGTGCCAGCAGCGTTTTTCGGGAGGAGACCCAGTACTTC. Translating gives CASSVFREETQYF.

This CDR3 reads CSASIREETQYF. The CDR3 DNA reads TGCAGCGCATCAATCAGGGAAGAGACCCAGTACTTC. The chain recombines TRBV20-1 with TRBJ2-7; possible D gene TRBD1, 5 bases. The J call may be mistaken, given a closer DNA end match to TRBJ2-5. The CDR3 has 12 residues. Germline loops: CDR1 DFQATT, CDR2 SNEGSKA (reference sequence).

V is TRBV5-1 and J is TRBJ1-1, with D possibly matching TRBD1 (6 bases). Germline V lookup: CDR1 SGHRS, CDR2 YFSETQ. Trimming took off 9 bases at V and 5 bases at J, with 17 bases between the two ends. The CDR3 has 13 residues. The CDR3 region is CATRGSVGTEAFF. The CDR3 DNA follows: TGCGCCACCAGGGGAAGTGTGGGGACTGAAGCTTTCTTT.

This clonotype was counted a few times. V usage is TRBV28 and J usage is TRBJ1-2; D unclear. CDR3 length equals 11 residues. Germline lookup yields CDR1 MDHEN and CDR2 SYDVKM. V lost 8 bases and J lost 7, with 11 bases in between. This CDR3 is CASLSGSGYTF. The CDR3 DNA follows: TGTGCCAGCCTGTCCGGGAGTGGCTACACCTTC.

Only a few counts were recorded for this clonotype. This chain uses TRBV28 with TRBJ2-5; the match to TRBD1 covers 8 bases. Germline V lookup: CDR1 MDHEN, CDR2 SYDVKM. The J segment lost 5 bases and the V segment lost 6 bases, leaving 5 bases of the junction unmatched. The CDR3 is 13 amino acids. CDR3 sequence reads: CASRMTGVETQYF. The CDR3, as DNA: TGTGCCAGCAGGATGACAGGGGTGGAGACCCAGTACTTC. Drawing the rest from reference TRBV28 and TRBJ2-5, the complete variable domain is DVKVTQSSRYLVKRTGEKVFLECVQDMDHENMFWYRQDPGLGLRLIYFSYDVKMKEKGDIPEGYSVSREKKERFSLILESASTNQTSMYLCASRMTGVETQYFGPGTRLLVL.

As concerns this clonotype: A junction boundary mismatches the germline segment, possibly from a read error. The DNA for the CDR3 is TGTACCACCAGTAAGGGGGACGGAATCAATGAGCAGTTCTTC. Amino acids: CTTSKGDGINEQFF. This chain joins TRBV24-1 and TRBJ2-1; TRBD1 is a possible D gene (6 bases). This CDR3 is built from 14 residues. In germline, CDR1 is KGHDR, CDR2 SFDVKD.

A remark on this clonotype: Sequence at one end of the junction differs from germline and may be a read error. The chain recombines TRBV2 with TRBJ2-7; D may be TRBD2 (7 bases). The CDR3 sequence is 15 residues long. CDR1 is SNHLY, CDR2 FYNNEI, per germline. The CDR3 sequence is CSSSEEGGGTYEQYF. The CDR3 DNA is TGTTCCAGCAGTGAAGAAGGCGGGGGCACCTACGAGCAGTACTTC.

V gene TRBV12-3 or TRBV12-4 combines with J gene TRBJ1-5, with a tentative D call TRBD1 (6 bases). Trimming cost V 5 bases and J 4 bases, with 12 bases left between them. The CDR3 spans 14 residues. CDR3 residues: CASSQTGKNQPQHF. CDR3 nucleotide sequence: TGTGCCAGCAGTCAAACAGGGAAGAATCAGCCCCAGCATTTT.

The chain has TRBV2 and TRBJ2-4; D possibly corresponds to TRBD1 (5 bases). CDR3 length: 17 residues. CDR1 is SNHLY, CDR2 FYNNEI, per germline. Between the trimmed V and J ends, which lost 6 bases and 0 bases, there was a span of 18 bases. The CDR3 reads CASSLKTAIIAKNIQYF. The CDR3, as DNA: TGTGCCAGCAGCCTAAAGACAGCTATTATAGCCAAAAACATTCAGTACTTC. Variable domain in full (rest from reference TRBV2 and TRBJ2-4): EPEVTQTPSHQVTQMGQEVILRCVPISNHLYFYWYRQILGQKVEFLVSFYNNEISEKSEIFDDQFSVERPDGSNFTLKIRSTKLEDSAMYFCASSLKTAIIAKNIQYFGAGTRLSVL.

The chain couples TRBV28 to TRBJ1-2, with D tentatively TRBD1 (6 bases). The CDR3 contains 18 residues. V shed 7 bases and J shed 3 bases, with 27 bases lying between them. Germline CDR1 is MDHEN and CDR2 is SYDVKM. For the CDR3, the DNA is TGTGCCAGCACCCTGATAGGACAGACTTCTGATATGGACTATGGCTACACCTTC. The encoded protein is CASTLIGQTSDMDYGYTF.

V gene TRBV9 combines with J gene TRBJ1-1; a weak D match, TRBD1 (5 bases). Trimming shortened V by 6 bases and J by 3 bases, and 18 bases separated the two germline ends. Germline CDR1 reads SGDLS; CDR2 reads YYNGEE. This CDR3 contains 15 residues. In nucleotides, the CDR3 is TGTGCCAGCACCAACAATGGGGGGTGGGACACTGAAGCTTTCTTT. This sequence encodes CASTNNGGWDTEAFF. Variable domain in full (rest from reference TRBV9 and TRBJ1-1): DSGVTQTPKHLITATGQRVTLRCSPRSGDLSVYWYQQSLDQGLQFLIQYYNGEERAKGNILERFSAQQFPDLHSELNLSSLELGDSALYFCASTNNGGWDTEAFFGQGTRLTVV.